In this sample, the clone carrying this T cell receptor (beta chain) turned up a few times. V lost 2 bases, J lost 2 bases, and 12 bases lay in between. This CDR3 has 15 residues. Per germline, CDR1 SGHRS and CDR2 YFSETQ. These data originate in a study of beta chain features in type 1 diabetes. The study reverse transcribed the entire isolated RNA, so it sequenced expressed TCRB transcripts. The method was immunoSEQ multiplex PCR; TCRdb's version includes in-frame clones alone and lacks a portion of them. The table has under 800,000 clones, around a sixth seen once. The clonotype comes from a man younger than 30 in good health. This sequence joins TRBV5-1 and TRBJ2-3; the D gene is possibly TRBD2 (5 bases). The sample taken for sequencing was naive CD4+ T cells from blood. DNA for the CDR3: TGCGCCAGCAGCTTTCACGGGGAACTCACAGATACGCAGTATTTT. Its translation: CASSFHGELTDTQYF.